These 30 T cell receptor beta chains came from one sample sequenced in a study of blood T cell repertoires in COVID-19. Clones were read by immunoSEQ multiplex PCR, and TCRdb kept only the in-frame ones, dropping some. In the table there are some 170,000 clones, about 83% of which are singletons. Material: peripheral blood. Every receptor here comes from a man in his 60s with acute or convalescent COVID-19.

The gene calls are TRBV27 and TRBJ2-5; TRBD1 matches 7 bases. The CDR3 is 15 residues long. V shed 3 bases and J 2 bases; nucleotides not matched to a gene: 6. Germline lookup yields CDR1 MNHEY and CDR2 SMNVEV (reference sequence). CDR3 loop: CASSFFGTEQETQYF. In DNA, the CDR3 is TGTGCCAGCAGTTTTTTTGGGACAGAACAAGAGACCCAGTACTTC.

As DNA, the CDR3 is TGTGCCAGCAGTGAAGCGCGGGGCACAGATACGCAGTATTTT. It yields the protein CASSEARGTDTQYF. V gene TRBV6-1 combines with J gene TRBJ2-3, with D possibly matching TRBD2 (5 bases). From germline, CDR1 is MNHNS and CDR2 SASEGT. V was cut by 0 bases and J by 1 base, with 5 bases left in between. This CDR3 contains 14 residues.

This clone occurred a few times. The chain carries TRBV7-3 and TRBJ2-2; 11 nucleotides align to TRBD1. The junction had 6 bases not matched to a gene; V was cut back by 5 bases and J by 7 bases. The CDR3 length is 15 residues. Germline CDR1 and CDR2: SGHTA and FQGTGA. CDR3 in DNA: TGTGCCAGCAGCCTCGGACAGGGGGCGGGCGGGGAGCTGTTTTTT. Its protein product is CASSLGQGAGGELFF.

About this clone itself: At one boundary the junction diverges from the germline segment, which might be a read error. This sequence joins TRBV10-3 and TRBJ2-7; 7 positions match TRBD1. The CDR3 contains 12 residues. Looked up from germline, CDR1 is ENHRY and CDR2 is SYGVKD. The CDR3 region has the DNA TGTGCCGTCAGACAGGGCCCCCACGAGCAGTACTTC. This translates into CAVRQGPHEQYF.

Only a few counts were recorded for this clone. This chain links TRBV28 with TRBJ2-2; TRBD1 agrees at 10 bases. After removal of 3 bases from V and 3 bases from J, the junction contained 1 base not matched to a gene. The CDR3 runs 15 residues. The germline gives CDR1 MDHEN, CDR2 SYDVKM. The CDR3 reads CASSFGQGDTGELFF. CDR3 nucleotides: TGTGCCAGCAGTTTCGGACAGGGGGACACCGGGGAGCTGTTTTTT.

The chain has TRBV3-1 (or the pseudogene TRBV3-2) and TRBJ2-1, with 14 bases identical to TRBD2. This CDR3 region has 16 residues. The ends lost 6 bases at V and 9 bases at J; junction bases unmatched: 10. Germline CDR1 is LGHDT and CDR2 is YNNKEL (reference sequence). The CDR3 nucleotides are TGTGCCAGCAGTCCCCCGACTAGCGGGGGGGCCAGTGAGCAGTTCTTC. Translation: CASSPPTSGGASEQFF.

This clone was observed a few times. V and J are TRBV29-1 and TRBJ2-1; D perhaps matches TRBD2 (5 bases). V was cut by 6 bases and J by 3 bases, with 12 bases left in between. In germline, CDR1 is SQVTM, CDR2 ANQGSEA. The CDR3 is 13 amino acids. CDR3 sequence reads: CSVDSTSYNEQFF. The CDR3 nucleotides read TGCAGCGTGGACTCCACAAGCTACAATGAGCAGTTCTTC.

The CDR3 nucleotides are TGTGCCAGCAGTCCCCGGCGGGGGGGCAATCAGCCCCAGCATTTT. It is translated as CASSPRRGGNQPQHF. The V and J genes are TRBV6-2 or TRBV6-3 and TRBJ1-5, with a weak D call TRBD1 (5 bases). V shed 5 bases and J shed 2 bases, with 13 bases lying between them. The CDR3 has 15 residues. Germline CDR1 is MNHEY and CDR2 is SVGEGT.

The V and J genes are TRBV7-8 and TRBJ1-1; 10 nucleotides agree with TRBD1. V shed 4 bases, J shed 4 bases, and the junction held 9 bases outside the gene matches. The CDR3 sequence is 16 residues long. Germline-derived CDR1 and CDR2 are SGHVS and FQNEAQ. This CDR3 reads CASSSHRTGGVTEAFF. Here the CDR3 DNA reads TGTGCCAGCAGCTCGCATCGGACAGGGGGGGTCACTGAAGCTTTCTTT.

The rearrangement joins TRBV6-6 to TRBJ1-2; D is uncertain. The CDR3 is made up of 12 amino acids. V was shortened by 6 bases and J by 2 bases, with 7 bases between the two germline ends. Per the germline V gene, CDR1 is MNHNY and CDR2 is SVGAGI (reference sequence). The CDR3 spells CASRGGNYGYTF. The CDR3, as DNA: TGTGCCAGCAGAGGAGGGAACTATGGCTACACCTTC.

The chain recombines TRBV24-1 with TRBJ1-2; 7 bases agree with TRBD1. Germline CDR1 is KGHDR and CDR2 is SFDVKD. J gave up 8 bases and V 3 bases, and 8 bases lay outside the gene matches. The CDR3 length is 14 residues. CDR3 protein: CATSDPQGVRGYTF. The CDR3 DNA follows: TGTGCCACCAGTGATCCCCAGGGGGTACGAGGCTACACCTTC.

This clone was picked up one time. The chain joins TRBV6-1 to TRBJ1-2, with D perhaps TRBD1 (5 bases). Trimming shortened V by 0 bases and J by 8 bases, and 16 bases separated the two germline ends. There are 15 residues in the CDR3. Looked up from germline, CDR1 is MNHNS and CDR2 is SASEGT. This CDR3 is CASSEALLGVGGYTF. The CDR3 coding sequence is TGTGCCAGCAGTGAAGCGCTTCTAGGGGTTGGGGGCTACACCTTC.

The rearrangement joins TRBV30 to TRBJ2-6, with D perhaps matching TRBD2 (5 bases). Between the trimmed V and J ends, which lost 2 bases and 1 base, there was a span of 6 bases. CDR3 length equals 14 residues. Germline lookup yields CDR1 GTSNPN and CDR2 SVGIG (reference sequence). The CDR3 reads CAWSRGSGANVLTF. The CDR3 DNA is TGTGCCTGGAGTCGGGGATCTGGGGCCAACGTCCTGACTTTC.

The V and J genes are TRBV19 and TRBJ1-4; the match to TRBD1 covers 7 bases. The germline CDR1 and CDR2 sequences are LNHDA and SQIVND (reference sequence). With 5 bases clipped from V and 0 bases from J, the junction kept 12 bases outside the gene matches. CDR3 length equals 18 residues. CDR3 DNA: TGTGCCAGTAGTCCAACAGGGGCCCTTCTTACAACTAATGAAAAACTGTTTTTT. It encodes CASSPTGALLTTNEKLFF.

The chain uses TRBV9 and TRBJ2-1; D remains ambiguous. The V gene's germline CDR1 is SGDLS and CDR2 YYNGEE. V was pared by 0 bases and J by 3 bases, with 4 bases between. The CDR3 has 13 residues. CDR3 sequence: CASSVAFYNEQFF. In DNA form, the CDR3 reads TGTGCCAGCAGCGTAGCATTCTACAATGAGCAGTTCTTC.

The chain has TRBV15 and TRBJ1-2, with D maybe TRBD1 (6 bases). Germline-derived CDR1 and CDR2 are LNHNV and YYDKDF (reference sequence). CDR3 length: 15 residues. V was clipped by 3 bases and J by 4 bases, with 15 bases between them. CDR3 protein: CATSSYTGPVYGYTF. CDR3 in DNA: TGTGCCACCAGCAGTTATACAGGGCCCGTCTATGGCTACACCTTC.

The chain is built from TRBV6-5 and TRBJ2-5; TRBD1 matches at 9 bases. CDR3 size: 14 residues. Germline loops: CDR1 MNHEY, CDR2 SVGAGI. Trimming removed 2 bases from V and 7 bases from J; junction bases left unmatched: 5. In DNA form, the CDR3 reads TGTGCCAGCAGTTACGCGGGACAGGGAGGGACCCAGTACTTC. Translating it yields CASSYAGQGGTQYF.

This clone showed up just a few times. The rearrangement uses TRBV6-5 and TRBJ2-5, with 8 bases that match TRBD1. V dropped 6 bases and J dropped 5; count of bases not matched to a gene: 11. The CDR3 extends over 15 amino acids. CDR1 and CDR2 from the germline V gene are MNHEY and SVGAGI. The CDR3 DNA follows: TGTGCCAGCAGCCCCGGACAGGGCGGTGAGGAGACCCAGTACTTC. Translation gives CASSPGQGGEETQYF.

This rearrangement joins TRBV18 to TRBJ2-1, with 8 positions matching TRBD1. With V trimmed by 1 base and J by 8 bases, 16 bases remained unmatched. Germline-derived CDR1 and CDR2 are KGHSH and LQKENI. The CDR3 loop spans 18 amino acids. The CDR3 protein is CASSPQSSRGQVVDEQFF. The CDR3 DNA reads TGTGCCAGCTCACCACAATCTTCCAGGGGGCAGGTGGTAGATGAGCAGTTCTTC.

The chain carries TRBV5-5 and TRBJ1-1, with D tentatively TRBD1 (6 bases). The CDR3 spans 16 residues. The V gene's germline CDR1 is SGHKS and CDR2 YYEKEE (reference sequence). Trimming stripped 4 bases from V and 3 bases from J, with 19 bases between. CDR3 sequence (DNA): TGTGCCAGCAGCCGGGGAGGGGGTTTGTCCGACACTGAAGCTTTCTTT. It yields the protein CASSRGGGLSDTEAFF.

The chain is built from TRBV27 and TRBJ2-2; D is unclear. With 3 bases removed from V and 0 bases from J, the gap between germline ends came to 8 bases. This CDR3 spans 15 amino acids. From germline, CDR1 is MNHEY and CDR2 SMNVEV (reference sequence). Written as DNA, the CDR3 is TGTGCCAGCAGTTTCCGGTTGACGAACACCGGGGAGCTGTTTTTT. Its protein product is CASSFRLTNTGELFF.

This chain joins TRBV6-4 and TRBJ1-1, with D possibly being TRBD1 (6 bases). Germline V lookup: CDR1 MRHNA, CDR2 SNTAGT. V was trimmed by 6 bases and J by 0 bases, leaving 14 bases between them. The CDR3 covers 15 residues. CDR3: CASRARGHMNTEAFF. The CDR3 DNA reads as TGTGCCAGCAGAGCCCGGGGACACATGAACACTGAAGCTTTCTTT.

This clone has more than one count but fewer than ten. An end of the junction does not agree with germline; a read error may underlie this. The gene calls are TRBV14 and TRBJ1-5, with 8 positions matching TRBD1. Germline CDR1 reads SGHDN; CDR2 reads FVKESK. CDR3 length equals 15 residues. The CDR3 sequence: CASSQDGQGNQPQHF. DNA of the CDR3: TGTGCCAGCAGCCAAGATGGACAGGGCAACCAGCCCCAGCATTTT.

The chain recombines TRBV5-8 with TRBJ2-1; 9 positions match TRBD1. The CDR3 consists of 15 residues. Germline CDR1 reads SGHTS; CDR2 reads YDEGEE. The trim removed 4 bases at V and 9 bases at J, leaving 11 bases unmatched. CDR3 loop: CASSGRDRERGEQFF. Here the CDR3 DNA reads TGTGCCAGCAGCGGCCGGGACAGGGAAAGGGGTGAGCAGTTCTTC.

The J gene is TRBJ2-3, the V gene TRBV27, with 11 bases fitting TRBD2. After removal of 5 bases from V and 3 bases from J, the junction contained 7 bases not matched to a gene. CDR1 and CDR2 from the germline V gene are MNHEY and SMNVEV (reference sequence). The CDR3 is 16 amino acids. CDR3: CASSPLAGGRTDTQYF. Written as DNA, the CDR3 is TGTGCCAGCAGTCCGCTAGCGGGGGGAAGGACAGATACGCAGTATTTT.

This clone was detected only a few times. The CDR3 sequence: CASSFRDRPREDGYTF. The CDR3 coding sequence is TGTGCCAGTAGTTTCCGGGACAGGCCTAGAGAGGATGGCTACACCTTC. The gene calls are TRBV19 and TRBJ1-2; 8 bases agree with TRBD1. CDR1 and CDR2 (germline): LNHDA, SQIVND (reference sequence). With 5 bases clipped from V and 6 bases from J, the junction kept 14 bases outside the gene matches. This CDR3 is built from 16 residues.

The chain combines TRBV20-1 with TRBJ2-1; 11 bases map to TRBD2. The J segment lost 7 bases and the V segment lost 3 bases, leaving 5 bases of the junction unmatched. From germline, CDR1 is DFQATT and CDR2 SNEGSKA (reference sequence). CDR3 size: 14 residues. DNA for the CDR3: TGCAGTGCTAGTGATAGCGGGGGGGGGAATGAGCAGTTCTTC. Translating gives CSASDSGGGNEQFF.

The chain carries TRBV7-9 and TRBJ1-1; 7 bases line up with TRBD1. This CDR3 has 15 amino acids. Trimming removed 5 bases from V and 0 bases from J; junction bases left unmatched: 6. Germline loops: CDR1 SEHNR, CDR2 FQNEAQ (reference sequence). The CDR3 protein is CASSPPGQLNTEAFF. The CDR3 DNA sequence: TGTGCCAGCAGCCCCCCGGGACAGCTGAACACTGAAGCTTTCTTT. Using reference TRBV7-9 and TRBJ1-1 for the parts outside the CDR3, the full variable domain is DTGVSQNPRHKITKRGQNVTFRCDPISEHNRLYWYRQTLGQGPEFLTYFQNEAQLEKSRLLSDRFSAERPKGSFSTLEIQRTEQGDSAMYLCASSPPGQLNTEAFFGQGTRLTVV.

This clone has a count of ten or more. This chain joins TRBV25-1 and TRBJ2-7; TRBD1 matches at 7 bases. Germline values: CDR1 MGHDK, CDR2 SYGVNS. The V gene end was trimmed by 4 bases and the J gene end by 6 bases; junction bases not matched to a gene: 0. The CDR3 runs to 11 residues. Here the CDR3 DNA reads TGTGCCAGCAGTGCAGGGGGCGAGCAGTACTTC. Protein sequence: CASSAGGEQYF.

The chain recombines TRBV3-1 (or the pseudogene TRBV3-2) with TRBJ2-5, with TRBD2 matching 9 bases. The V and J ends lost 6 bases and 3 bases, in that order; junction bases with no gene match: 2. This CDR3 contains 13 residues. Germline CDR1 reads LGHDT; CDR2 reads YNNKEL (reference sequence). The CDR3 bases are TGTGCCAGCAGTCGACTAGCGGAAGAGACCCAGTACTTC. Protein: CASSRLAEETQYF.